The subject of this entry is one T cell receptor (beta chain). Its cognate antigen is unknown. TCRdb independently ran MiXCR on the 5' RACE reads; one entry per CDR3 protein. This table has roughly 400,000 distinct CDR3 sequences, roughly 20% appearing once. There are 14 residues in the CDR3. Deletions cut 5 bases from V and 7 bases from J, with 12 bases between. The germline V gene encodes CDR1 LNHNV and CDR2 YYDKDF (reference sequence). These data originate in a study of T cells after yellow fever vaccination. Findings and caveats of the study: Only a small proportion of the clonotypes turned up in both the CD4 and the CD8 compartments, likely arising from convergent recombination. Clones from primary vaccination mostly reappeared after the booster (roughly 95% CD4, under 90% CD8).

The chain uses TRBV15 and TRBJ1-6; D is uncertain. Source: PBMCs, taken before the yellow fever booster vaccination. The TCR sequence derives from a young man who received the YFV17D yellow fever vaccine. CDR3 region: CATSGRGVNSPLHF. The CDR3 DNA sequence: TGTGCCACCAGCGGAAGAGGAGTAAATTCACCCCTCCACTTT.